One T cell receptor beta chain is described in this entry. Its antigen is currently unknown. This record comes from a study of blood T cells in healthy people across ages. The CDR3 spans 16 residues. CDR1 KGHSH and CDR2 LQKENI come from the germline V gene. Whole-study results and caveats: Versus aged donors, long-lived donors had higher diversity and more naive CD4+ cells. A roughly linear fall in TCR beta diversity per million T cells was seen with increasing age. Estimated diversity that came from one million T cells was considered an underestimate.

A J-beta primer mix and a sample-barcoded 5' primer were used in a second PCR of about 6 to 12 cycles. TCRdb independently ran MiXCR on the 5' RACE reads; one entry per CDR3 protein. The sample shows roughly 680,000 distinct CDR3 sequences, more than 45% of them seen only once. The sequenced sample was blood. J is TRBJ2-7 and V is TRBV18, with D tentatively TRBD1 or TRBD2 (5 bases each). The DNA matches TRBJ2-5 better at its end, which makes the J call doubtful. The receptor's source is a woman older than 75 in good health. The CDR3 sequence is CASSSYGTLGPETQYF. CDR3 nucleotide sequence: TGTGCCAGCTCATCCTACGGGACCCTCGGGCCAGAGACCCAGTACTTC.